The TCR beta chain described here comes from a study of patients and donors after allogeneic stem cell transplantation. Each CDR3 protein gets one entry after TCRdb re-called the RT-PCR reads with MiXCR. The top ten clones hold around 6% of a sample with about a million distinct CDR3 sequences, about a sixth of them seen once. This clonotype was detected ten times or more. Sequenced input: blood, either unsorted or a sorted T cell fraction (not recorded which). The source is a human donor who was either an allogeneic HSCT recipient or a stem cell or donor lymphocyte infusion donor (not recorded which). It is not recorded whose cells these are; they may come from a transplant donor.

The CDR3, as DNA: TGCGCCAGCAGCTACGACAGGGAGCAGCCCCAGCATTTT. It encodes CASSYDREQPQHF. This chain connects TRBV5-1 to TRBJ1-5; 7 nucleotides agree with TRBD1. Looked up from germline, CDR1 is SGHRS and CDR2 is YFSETQ. The CDR3 sequence is 13 residues long. V shed 3 bases and J 7 bases; nucleotides not matched to a gene: 4.